The clone carrying this T cell receptor beta chain was observed at least ten times. Its antigen is as yet unknown. This specimen belongs to a study of T cells in Graves' hyperthyroidism and ophthalmopathy. Whole-study findings and limits: Most thyroid clonotypes with frequency above 0.001 were detected in blood. From stable hyperthyroidism, ophthalmopathy was set apart by a 13 V-J model.

Germline lookup yields CDR1 KGHSH and CDR2 LQKENI. Trimming left V 3 bases short and J 1 base short, with 9 bases between. This CDR3 has 14 residues. TCR beta CDR3 regions were amplified from RNA transcripts. A set of HTBI primers served as the primers for a first-round RT-PCR of the TCR CDR3. MiXCR, run by TCRdb on the multiplex PCR reads, gives a single entry per CDR3 protein. The sample contains around 300,000 distinct CDR3 sequences, less than 30% of which appear only once. Each patient was aged 18 to 65 and had newly diagnosed hyperthyroidism of under 2 months' duration. This sequence was found in a middle-aged man with Graves' hyperthyroidism that later progressed to Graves' ophthalmopathy. Sequenced sample: blood. The chain has TRBV18 and TRBJ1-1; D unresolved. The CDR3, as DNA: TGTGCCAGCTCACCCGGAGTTTCGAACACTGAAGCTTTCTTT. Amino acid sequence: CASSPGVSNTEAFF.